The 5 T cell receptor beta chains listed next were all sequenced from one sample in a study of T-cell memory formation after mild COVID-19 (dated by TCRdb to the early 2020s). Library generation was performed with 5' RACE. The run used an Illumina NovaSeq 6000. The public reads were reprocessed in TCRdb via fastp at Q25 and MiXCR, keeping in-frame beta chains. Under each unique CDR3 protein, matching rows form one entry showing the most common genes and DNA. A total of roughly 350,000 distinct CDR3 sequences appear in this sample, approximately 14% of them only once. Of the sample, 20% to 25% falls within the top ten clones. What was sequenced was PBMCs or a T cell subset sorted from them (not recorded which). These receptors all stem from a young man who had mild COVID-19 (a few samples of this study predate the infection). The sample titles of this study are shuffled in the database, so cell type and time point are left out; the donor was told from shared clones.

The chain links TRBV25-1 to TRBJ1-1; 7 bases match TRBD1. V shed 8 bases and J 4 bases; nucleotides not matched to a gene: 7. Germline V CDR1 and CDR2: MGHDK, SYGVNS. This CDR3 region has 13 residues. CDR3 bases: TGTGCCAGCGGATTATCAGGGGGCACTGAAGCTTTCTTT. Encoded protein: CASGLSGGTEAFF.

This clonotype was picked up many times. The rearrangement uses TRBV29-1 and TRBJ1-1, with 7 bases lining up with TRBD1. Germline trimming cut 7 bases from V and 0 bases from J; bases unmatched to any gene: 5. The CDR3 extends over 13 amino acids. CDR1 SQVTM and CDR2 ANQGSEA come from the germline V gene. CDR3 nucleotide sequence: TGCAGCGGTACCGGGACAGTGAACACTGAAGCTTTCTTT. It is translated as CSGTGTVNTEAFF.

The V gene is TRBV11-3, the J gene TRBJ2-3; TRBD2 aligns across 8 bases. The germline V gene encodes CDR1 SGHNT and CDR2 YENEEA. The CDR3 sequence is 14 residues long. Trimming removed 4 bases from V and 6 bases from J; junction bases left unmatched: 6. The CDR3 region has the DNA TGTGCCAGCAGCTCGGGGGGACTAGGCGATACGCAGTATTTT. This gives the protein CASSSGGLGDTQYF.

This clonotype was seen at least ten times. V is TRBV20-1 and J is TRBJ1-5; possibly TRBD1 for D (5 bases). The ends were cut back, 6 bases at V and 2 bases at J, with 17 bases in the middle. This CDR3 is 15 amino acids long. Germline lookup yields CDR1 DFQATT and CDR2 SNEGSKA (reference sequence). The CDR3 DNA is TGCAGTGCCCCGTTATTAATGGGGGGCAATCAGCCCCAGCATTTT. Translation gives CSAPLLMGGNQPQHF.

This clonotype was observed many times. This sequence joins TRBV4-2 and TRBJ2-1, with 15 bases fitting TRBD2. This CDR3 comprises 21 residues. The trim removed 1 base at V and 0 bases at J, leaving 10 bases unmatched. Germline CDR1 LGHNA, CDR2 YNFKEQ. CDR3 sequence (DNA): TGTGCCAGCAGCCAAGCCGCCGGACTAGCGGGGGGGGGCAGCTCCTACAATGAGCAGTTCTTC. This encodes CASSQAAGLAGGGSSYNEQFF.